This TCR beta chain was recovered during a study of T cells in Graves' hyperthyroidism and ophthalmopathy. Using RNA transcripts as the source, TCR beta CDR3 regions were amplified. First-round RT-PCR targeting the TCR CDR3 was performed with the HTBI primer set. TCRdb recomputed calls from the multiplex PCR reads with MiXCR, one row per CDR3 protein. The sample consists of 500,000 to 800,000 distinct CDR3 sequences, 14% of them appearing once. This clonotype was recorded many times. Trimming cost V 2 bases and J 2 bases; bases outside gene matches: 6. Germline loops: CDR1 MDHEN, CDR2 SYDVKM. The CDR3 sequence is 16 residues long.

Specimen: blood. The J gene is TRBJ2-3, the V gene TRBV28; 8 bases align to TRBD2. The receptor was isolated from a woman aged 50 to 65 with Graves' ophthalmopathy. The CDR3 sequence is CASSLEVAGTTDTQYF. The CDR3 DNA follows: TGTGCCAGCAGTTTAGAGGTAGCGGGGACCACAGATACGCAGTATTTT.